This T cell receptor beta chain emerged from a study of blood T cell repertoires in COVID-19. Only in-frame clones appear in the TCRdb table, and some are missing; sequencing was by immunoSEQ multiplex PCR. The data contain some 340,000 clones, 85% of them singletons. Trimming took off 0 bases at V and 7 bases at J, with 10 bases between the two ends. The CDR3 totals 14 residues. Germline loops: CDR1 SEHNR, CDR2 FQNEAQ (reference sequence). Sample: peripheral blood. V is TRBV7-9 and J is TRBJ1-3; weak D call: TRBD1 (6 bases). The TCR sequence derives from a woman younger than 35 with acute or convalescent COVID-19. CDR3 in DNA: TGTGCCAGCAGCTTAGCGCTGGGGGCTAACACCATATATTTT. It specifies CASSLALGANTIYF.